Following are 16 T cell receptor beta chains from one sample sequenced in a study of T-cell memory formation after mild COVID-19. TCRdb called the 5' RACE reads again in MiXCR, with one record for every CDR3 protein. The data hold roughly 200,000 distinct CDR3 sequences, with 20% to 25% observed a single time. The specimen was PBMCs or a T cell subset sorted from them (not recorded which). The receptors were sampled from an adult woman who had mild COVID-19 (a few samples of this study predate the infection). Cell type and time point are not known.

Here the CDR3 reads CASSSLEGDGQETQYF. For the CDR3, the DNA is TGTGCCAGCAGTTCTCTTGAGGGGGACGGCCAAGAGACCCAGTACTTC. This chain links TRBV7-6 with TRBJ2-5; D is perhaps TRBD1 (6 bases). CDR3 length: 16 amino acids. CDR1 is SGHVS and CDR2 is FNYEAQ in the germline V gene. Trimming removed 6 bases from V and 1 base from J, with 18 bases in between.

This clonotype has just a few counts. The chain recombines TRBV20-1 with TRBJ2-7, with 9 bases fitting TRBD2. This CDR3 is 15 amino acids long. Per germline, CDR1 DFQATT and CDR2 SNEGSKA (reference sequence). V dropped 0 bases and J dropped 4; count of bases not matched to a gene: 7. CDR3 bases: TGCAGTGCTAGAGATTCCCTAGCGGGACAATACGAGCAGTACTTC. Amino acid sequence: CSARDSLAGQYEQYF.

The gene calls are TRBV4-2 and TRBJ2-5; the match to TRBD1 covers 9 bases. Germline-derived CDR1 and CDR2 are LGHNA and YNFKEQ. The CDR3 runs 14 residues. Trimming removed 4 bases from V and 3 bases from J; junction bases left unmatched: 3. The CDR3 reads CASSPGTGKETQYF. DNA for the CDR3: TGTGCCAGCAGCCCCGGGACAGGGAAAGAGACCCAGTACTTC.

The chain couples TRBV7-6 to TRBJ2-7; the D is unclear. The length of the CDR3 is 16 residues. V was clipped by 1 base and J by 0 bases, with 13 bases between them. Germline V gene data show CDR1 as SGHVS and CDR2 as FNYEAQ. This CDR3 reads CASSLEGCPSSYEQYF. The CDR3 DNA is TGTGCCAGCAGCTTAGAGGGATGCCCTAGCTCCTACGAGCAGTACTTC.

The rearrangement uses TRBV9 and TRBJ1-2, with 7 bases lining up with TRBD1. Germline CDR1 reads SGDLS; CDR2 reads YYNGEE. The CDR3 runs to 17 residues. J gave up 4 bases and V 4 bases, and 16 bases lay outside the gene matches. The CDR3 coding sequence is TGTGCCAGCAGCCCAACAGGGGAACCTAATCCGGGCTATGGCTACACCTTC. Protein product: CASSPTGEPNPGYGYTF.

The chain uses TRBV5-1 and TRBJ2-1, with TRBD1 matching over 12 bases. From germline, CDR1 is SGHRS and CDR2 YFSETQ. J was trimmed by 5 bases and V by 4 bases; bases with no gene match: 4. This CDR3 has 15 residues. The DNA for the CDR3 is TGCGCCAGCAGCCCGGGACAGGGGGCTAACAATGAGCAGTTCTTC. Its translation: CASSPGQGANNEQFF.

This clonotype was seen a few times. The J gene is TRBJ2-7, the V gene TRBV6-1; 12 nucleotides align to TRBD1. V was clipped by 3 bases and J by 5 bases; unmatched bases: 8. CDR3 length: 16 residues. The germline gives CDR1 MNHNS, CDR2 SASEGT. This chain's CDR3 is CASSEVPGTGGHEQYF. CDR3 in DNA: TGTGCCAGCAGTGAGGTCCCCGGGACAGGGGGCCACGAGCAGTACTTC.

This clonotype was detected a few times. V and J are TRBV5-4 and TRBJ2-1, with D perhaps given as TRBD1 or TRBD2 (5 bases each). The CDR3 is 24 amino acids. CDR1 and CDR2 from the germline V gene are SGHNT and YYREEE (reference sequence). The V end was cut by 1 base, the J end by 8 bases, with 43 bases between. The CDR3 sequence: CASSLRRSRGTPPFDNGTRDEQFF. As DNA, the CDR3 is TGTGCCAGCAGCTTGAGAAGGAGCCGGGGCACCCCCCCCTTCGACAACGGTACCAGGGATGAGCAGTTCTTC.

The V and J genes are TRBV7-2 and TRBJ2-1, with D tentatively TRBD1 (5 bases). Trimming pared 5 bases from V and 7 bases from J, leaving 9 bases between. CDR1 and CDR2 from the germline V gene are SGHTA and FQGNSA. The CDR3 sequence is 12 residues long. CDR3 bases: TGTGCCAGCAGCCAGGGATTGAATGAGCAGTTCTTC. It codes for CASSQGLNEQFF.

The chain has TRBV4-3 and TRBJ2-7, with D tentatively TRBD2 (6 bases). V gave up 0 bases and J gave up 0 bases, with 15 bases separating them. The CDR3 has 17 residues. In germline, CDR1 is LGHNA, CDR2 YSLEER. The CDR3 spells CASSQDLGGRGSYEQYF. CDR3 nucleotides: TGCGCCAGCAGCCAAGATCTAGGAGGGCGGGGCTCCTACGAGCAGTACTTC.

The V and J genes are TRBV5-1 and TRBJ2-4; perhaps TRBD2 as D (5 bases). Germline V gene data show CDR1 as SGHRS and CDR2 as YFSETQ. The ends were cut back, 0 bases at V and 12 bases at J, with 16 bases in the middle. The CDR3 is 14 amino acids. The DNA of the CDR3 is TGCGCCAGCAGCTTGGGGGCGGGTGTAGATCCTCAGTACTTC. It yields the protein CASSLGAGVDPQYF.

In its sample, this clonotype was seen a few times. The CDR3 DNA sequence: TGTGCCGGAGGGACAGGGTATCGGACAGATACGCAGTATTTT. Translated: CAGGTGYRTDTQYF. This rearrangement joins TRBV13 to TRBJ2-3; 9 positions agree with TRBD1. The CDR3 contains 14 residues. From germline, CDR1 is PRHDT and CDR2 FYEKMQ (reference sequence). The V segment lost 11 bases and the J segment 3 bases; nucleotides outside the gene matches: 9.

This sequence joins TRBV7-3 and TRBJ2-1, with D hard to call. The CDR3 length is 14 residues. CDR1 and CDR2 (germline): SGHTA, FQGTGA. Trimming took off 2 bases at V and 5 bases at J, with 10 bases between the two ends. CDR3 residues: CASSLVYADNEQFF. The CDR3 region has the DNA TGTGCCAGCAGCTTAGTATACGCCGACAATGAGCAGTTCTTC.

This clonotype was seen only a few times. The CDR3 loop reads CASSKTGEDPGNTIYF. CDR3 DNA: TGTGCCAGCAGCAAGACGGGAGAGGACCCTGGAAACACCATATATTTT. The chain has TRBV9 and TRBJ1-3; D is unclear. The CDR3 length is 16 residues. Between the trimmed V and J ends, which lost 4 bases and 2 bases, there was a span of 16 bases. CDR1 is SGDLS and CDR2 is YYNGEE in the germline V gene.

The CDR3 nucleotides read TGTGCCAGCAGCCAAAGCGACACAACCCCTTTTAATGAGCAGTTCTTC. Its protein is CASSQSDTTPFNEQFF. The rearrangement links TRBV3-1 to TRBJ2-1; D gene uncertain. Trimming stripped 2 bases from V and 7 bases from J, with 18 bases between. CDR1 is LGHDT, CDR2 YNNKEL, per germline (reference sequence). The CDR3 has 16 amino acids.

This clonotype was detected a few times. V gene TRBV4-1 combines with J gene TRBJ1-1; D perhaps matches TRBD1 (5 bases). Germline V gives CDR1 MGHRA, CDR2 YSYEKL. V dropped 0 bases and J dropped 1 base, with 12 bases sitting between them. CDR3 length equals 16 residues. For the CDR3, the DNA is TGCGCCAGCAGCCAAGATGGGGACGGTGGGAACACTGAAGCTTTCTTT. This gives the protein CASSQDGDGGNTEAFF.